A selection of T cell receptor beta chains follows, all from one sample in a study of OX40 agonist ivuxolimab in advanced cancers. Only in-frame clones appear in the TCRdb table, and some are missing; sequencing was by immunoSEQ multiplex PCR. The repertoire holds roughly 50,000 clones, with roughly 91% as singletons. Source: CD4+ or CD8+ T cells sorted from blood, taken in a trial of the OX40 agonist ivuxolimab. The source is an adult with an advanced solid tumor such as melanoma, head and neck, liver or kidney cancer. Both conserved end residues are part of each CDR3. Each record gives: D gene, V gene, clone size, J gene, CDR3 DNA, CDR3 protein. A D gene is named only where the DNA matches it firmly. Not every row has a clone size; where given, it reads once, few, many or a size class.

>TRBD1|TRBV7-2|-|TRBJ2-5
TGTGCCAGCAGCTCCGGGGGACAGGGGGTCCGAGAGACCCAGTACTTC
CASSSGGQGVRETQYF
>-|TRBV27|-|TRBJ2-1
TGTGCCAGCAGTTTACAGGCCGACAATGAGCAGTTCTTC
CASSLQADNEQFF
>-|TRBV27|-|TRBJ1-2
TGTGCCAGCAGTCTTCTCAGGGAAGGCGGTGGCTACACCTTC
CASSLLREGGGYTF
>TRBD1|TRBV2|-|TRBJ1-2
TGTGCCAGCAGGGGGACAGGGGGTGACTATGGCTACACCTTC
CASRGTGGDYGYTF
>TRBD1|TRBV2|-|TRBJ2-5
TGTGCCAGCAGTGCACGCAGGGGGCGGGGAGAGACCCAGTACTTC
CASSARRGRGETQYF
>-|TRBV10-3|-|TRBJ1-1
TGTGCCATCAGTGAGAGGGGGAACACTGAAGCTTTCTTT
CAISERGNTEAFF
>-|TRBV5-1|-|TRBJ2-3
TGCGCCAGCAGCTTACGAAGCGCACGCACAGATACGCAGTATTTT
CASSLRSARTDTQYF
>-|TRBV2|-|TRBJ2-5
TGTGCCAGCGTTAGGCAAGAGACCCAGTACTTC
CASVRQETQYF
>-|TRBV7-3|once|TRBJ1-2
TGTGCCAGCAGCTTACATGGGGGGCAGGGCTACACCTTC
CASSLHGGQGYTF
>-|TRBV5-1|few|TRBJ2-7
TGCGCCAGCAGCTCGAGTTCAGGTTACGAGCAGTACTTC
CASSSSSGYEQYF
>TRBD2|TRBV5-4|-|TRBJ2-3
TGTGCCAGCAGCTGGGAGCGGGGGAACATGGATACGCAGTATTTT
CASSWERGNMDTQYF
>-|TRBV27|-|TRBJ2-6
TGTGCCAGCAGTTTGAAGGGTGTAGTTCTCGGGGCCAACGTCCTGACTTTC
CASSLKGVVLGANVLTF
>TRBD1|TRBV5-1|-|TRBJ2-7
TGCGCCAGCAGCTCCTCGACAGGGTTAAGAGAGCAGTACTTC
CASSSSTGLREQYF
>-|TRBV7-9|-|TRBJ2-7
TGTGCCAGCAGCCGGGACAACTACGAGCAGTACTTC
CASSRDNYEQYF
>-|TRBV5-1|-|TRBJ1-1
TGCGCCAGCAGCCCCACACGGAACACTGAAGCTTTCTTT
CASSPTRNTEAFF
>-|TRBV5-6|-|TRBJ1-5
TGTGCCAGCAGCTTTACTCAACAGGGAGGAAATCAGCCCCAGCATTTT
CASSFTQQGGNQPQHF
>-|TRBV9|few|TRBJ1-1
TGTGCCAGCAGCGTAGCTGGGGTGGGGTCCACTGAAGCTTTCTTT
CASSVAGVGSTEAFF
>-|TRBV5-4|-|TRBJ2-7
TGTGCCAGCAGCTTGGCCACCCCCCGGGCCTACGAGCAGTACTTC
CASSLATPRAYEQYF
>-|TRBV7-9|-|TRBJ1-1
TGTGCCAGCAGCTTAGCGACGGGCATGAACACTGAAGCTTTCTTT
CASSLATGMNTEAFF